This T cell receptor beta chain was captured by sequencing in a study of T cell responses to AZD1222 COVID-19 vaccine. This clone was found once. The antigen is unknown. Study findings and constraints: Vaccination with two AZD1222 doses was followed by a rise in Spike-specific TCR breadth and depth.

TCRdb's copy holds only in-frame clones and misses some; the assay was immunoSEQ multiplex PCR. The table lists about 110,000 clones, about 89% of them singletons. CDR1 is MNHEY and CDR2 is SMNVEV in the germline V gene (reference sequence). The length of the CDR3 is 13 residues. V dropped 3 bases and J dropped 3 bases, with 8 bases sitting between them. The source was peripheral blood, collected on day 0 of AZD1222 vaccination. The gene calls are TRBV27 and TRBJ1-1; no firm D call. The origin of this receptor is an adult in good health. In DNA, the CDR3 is TGTGCCAGCAGTTTCTACGGGGACACTGAAGCTTTCTTT. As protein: CASSFYGDTEAFF.